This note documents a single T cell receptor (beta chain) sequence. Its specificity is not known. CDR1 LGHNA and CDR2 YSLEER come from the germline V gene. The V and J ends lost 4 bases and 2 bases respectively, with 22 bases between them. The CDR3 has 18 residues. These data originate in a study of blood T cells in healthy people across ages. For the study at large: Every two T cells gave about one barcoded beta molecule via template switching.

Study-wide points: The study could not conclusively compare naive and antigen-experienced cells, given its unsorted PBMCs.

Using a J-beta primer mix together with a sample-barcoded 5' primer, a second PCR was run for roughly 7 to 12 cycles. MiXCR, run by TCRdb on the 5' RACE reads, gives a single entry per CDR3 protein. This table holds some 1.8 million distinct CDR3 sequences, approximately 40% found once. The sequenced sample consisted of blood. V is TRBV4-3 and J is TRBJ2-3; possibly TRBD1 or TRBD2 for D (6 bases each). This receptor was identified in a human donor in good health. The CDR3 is CASSLKKVPGDTTDTQYF. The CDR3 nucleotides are TGCGCCAGCAGCCTAAAAAAGGTACCGGGGGACACCACAGATACGCAGTATTTT.